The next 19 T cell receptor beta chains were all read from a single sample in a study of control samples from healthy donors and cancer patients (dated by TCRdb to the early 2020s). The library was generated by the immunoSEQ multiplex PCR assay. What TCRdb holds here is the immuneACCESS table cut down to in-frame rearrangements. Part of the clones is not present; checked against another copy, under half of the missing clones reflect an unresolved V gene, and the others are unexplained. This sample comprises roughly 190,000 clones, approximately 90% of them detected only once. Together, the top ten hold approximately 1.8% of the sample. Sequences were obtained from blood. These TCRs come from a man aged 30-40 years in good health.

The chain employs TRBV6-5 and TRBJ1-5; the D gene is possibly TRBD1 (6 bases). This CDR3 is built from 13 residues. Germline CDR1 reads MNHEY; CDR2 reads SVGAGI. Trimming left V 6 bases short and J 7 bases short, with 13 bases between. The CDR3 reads CASRSRGGQPQHF. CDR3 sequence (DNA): TGTGCCAGCAGGTCCAGGGGAGGACAGCCCCAGCATTTT.

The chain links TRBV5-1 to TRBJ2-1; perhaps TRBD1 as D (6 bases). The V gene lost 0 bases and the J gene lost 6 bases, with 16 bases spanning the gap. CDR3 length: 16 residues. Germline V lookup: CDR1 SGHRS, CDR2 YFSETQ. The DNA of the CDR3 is TGCGCCAGCAGCTTGGCCGGCACAGGGTATTTCAATGAGCAGTTCTTC. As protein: CASSLAGTGYFNEQFF.

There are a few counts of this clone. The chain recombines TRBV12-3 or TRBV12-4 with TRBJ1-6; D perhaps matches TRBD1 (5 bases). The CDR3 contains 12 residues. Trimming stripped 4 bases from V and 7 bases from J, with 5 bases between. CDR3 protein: CASSYRNSPLHF. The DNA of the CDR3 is TGTGCCAGCAGTTACAGGAATTCACCCCTCCACTTT.

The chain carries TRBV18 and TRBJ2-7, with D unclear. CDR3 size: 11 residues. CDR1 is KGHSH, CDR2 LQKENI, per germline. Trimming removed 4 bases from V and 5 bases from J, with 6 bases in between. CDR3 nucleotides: TGTGCCAGCTCACTACTCAACGAGCAGTACTTC. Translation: CASSLLNEQYF.

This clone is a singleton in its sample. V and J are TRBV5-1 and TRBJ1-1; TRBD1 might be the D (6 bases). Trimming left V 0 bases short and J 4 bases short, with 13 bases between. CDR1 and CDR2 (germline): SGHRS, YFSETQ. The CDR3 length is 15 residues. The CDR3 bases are TGCGCCAGCAGCTTGGCCCCAGGGGAGGGCACTGAAGCTTTCTTT. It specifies CASSLAPGEGTEAFF.

The chain's CDR3 is CASSQDRGRYYGYTF. CDR3 bases: TGCGCCAGCAGCCAGGACAGGGGCCGATACTATGGCTACACCTTC. The chain carries TRBV4-1 and TRBJ1-2; 9 bases fit TRBD1. The V segment lost 3 bases and the J segment 3 bases; nucleotides outside the gene matches: 5. The CDR3 extends over 15 amino acids. CDR1 and CDR2 (germline): MGHRA, YSYEKL.

The DNA of the CDR3 is TGTGCCAGCAGCTCTACCGGGCCCACAGATACGCAGTATTTT. Protein: CASSSTGPTDTQYF. The chain joins TRBV5-6 to TRBJ2-3; D remains ambiguous. Germline loops: CDR1 SGHDT, CDR2 YYEEEE. The V end lost 3 bases, the J end lost 2 bases, and 10 bases lay between the germline ends. This CDR3 spans 14 amino acids.

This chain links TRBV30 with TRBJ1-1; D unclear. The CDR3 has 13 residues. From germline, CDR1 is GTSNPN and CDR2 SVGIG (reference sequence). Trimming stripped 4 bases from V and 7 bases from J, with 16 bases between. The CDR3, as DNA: TGTGCCTGGAACCTATTAGGGTATAATGAAGCTTTCTTT. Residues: CAWNLLGYNEAFF.

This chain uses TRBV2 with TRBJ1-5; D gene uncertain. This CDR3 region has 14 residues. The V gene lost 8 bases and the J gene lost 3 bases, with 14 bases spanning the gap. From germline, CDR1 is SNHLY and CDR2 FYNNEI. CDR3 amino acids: CASEDIRANQPQHF. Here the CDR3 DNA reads TGTGCCAGCGAAGATATCAGAGCCAATCAGCCCCAGCATTTT. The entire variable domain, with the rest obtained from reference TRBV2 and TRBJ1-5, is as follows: EPEVTQTPSHQVTQMGQEVILRCVPISNHLYFYWYRQILGQKVEFLVSFYNNEISEKSEIFDDQFSVERPDGSNFTLKIRSTKLEDSAMYFCASEDIRANQPQHFGDGTRLSIL.

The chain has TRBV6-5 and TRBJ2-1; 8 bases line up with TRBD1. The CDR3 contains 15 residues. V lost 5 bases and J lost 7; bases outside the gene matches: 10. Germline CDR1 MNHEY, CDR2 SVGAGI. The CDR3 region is CASSTNRGVVNEQFF. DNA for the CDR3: TGTGCCAGCAGTACGAACAGGGGGGTGGTGAATGAGCAGTTCTTC.

The CDR3 DNA reads TGTGCCAGCAGCTTAAGGGCAGCCGATGGCTACACCTTC. This gives the protein CASSLRAADGYTF. The chain is built from TRBV7-8 and TRBJ1-2; D unresolved. The V gene lost 2 bases and the J gene lost 6 bases, with 10 bases spanning the gap. The CDR3 is 13 residues long. In germline, CDR1 is SGHVS, CDR2 FQNEAQ.

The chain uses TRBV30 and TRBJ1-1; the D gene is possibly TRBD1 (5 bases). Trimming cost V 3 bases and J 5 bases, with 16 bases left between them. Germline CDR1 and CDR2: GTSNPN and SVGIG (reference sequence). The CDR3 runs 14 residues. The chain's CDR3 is CAWRLAGRRTEAFF. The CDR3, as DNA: TGTGCCTGGAGGCTAGCAGGGAGGCGAACTGAAGCTTTCTTT.

CDR3 residues: CASSHPGVTNEKLFF. The CDR3, as DNA: TGCGCCAGCAGCCACCCCGGGGTCACTAATGAAAAACTGTTTTTT. The genes are TRBV4-1 and TRBJ1-4; D uncertain. The V gene's germline CDR1 is MGHRA and CDR2 YSYEKL. CDR3 length equals 15 residues. Trimming removed 3 bases from V and 2 bases from J, with 10 bases in between.

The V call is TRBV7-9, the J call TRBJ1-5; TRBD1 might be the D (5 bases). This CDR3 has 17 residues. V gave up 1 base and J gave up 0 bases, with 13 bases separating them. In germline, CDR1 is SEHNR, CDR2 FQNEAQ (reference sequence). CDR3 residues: CASSLGGRDYSNQPQHF. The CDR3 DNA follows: TGTGCCAGCAGCTTAGGTGGCAGGGATTATAGCAATCAGCCCCAGCATTTT.

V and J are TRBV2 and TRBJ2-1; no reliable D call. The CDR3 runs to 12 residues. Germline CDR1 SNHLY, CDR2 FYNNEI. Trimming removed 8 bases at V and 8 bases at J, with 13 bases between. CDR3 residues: CASAKMGYEQFF. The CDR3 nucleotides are TGTGCCAGCGCCAAAATGGGTTATGAGCAGTTCTTC.

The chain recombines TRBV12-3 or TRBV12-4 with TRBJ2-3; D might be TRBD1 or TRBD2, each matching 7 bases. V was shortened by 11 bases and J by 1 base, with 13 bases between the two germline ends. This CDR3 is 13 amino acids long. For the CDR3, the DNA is TGTGCCGCGCAGGGGGGGGGCACAGATACGCAGTATTTT. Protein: CAAQGGGTDTQYF.

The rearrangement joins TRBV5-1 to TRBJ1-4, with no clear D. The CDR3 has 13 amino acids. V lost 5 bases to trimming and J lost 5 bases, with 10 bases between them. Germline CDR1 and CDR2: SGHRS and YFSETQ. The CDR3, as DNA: TGCGCCAGCAGGACTGCCAGGAATGAAAAACTGTTTTTT. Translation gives CASRTARNEKLFF.

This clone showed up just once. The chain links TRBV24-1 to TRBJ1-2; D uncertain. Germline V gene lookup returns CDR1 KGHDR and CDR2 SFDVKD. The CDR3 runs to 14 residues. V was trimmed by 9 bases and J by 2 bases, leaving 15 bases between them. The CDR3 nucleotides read TGTGCCACCTCACAGTCGGGCAGGAACTATGGCTACACCTTC. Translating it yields CATSQSGRNYGYTF.

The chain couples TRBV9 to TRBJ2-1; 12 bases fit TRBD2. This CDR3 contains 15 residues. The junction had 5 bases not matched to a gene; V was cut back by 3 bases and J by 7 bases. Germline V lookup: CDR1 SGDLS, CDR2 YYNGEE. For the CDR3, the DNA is TGTGCCAGCAGCGCTAGCGGGGGGGCCCGTAATGAGCAGTTCTTC. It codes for CASSASGGARNEQFF.